One and the same sample provided the 19 T cell receptor beta chains below, sequenced in a study of blood T cell repertoires in COVID-19. TCRdb's copy holds only in-frame clones and misses some; the assay was immunoSEQ multiplex PCR. This table has 130,000 to 150,000 clones, about four fifths appearing once. The specimen sequenced was peripheral blood. The source of these receptors is a woman aged 80 or over in a cohort sampled during active or convalescent COVID-19.

The J gene is TRBJ1-1, the V gene TRBV2, with unresolved D. CDR3 length: 11 residues. Trimming left V 5 bases short and J 4 bases short, with 5 bases between. Germline V gene lookup returns CDR1 SNHLY and CDR2 FYNNEI. The DNA of the CDR3 is TGTGCCAGCAGTAGGAGCACTGAAGCTTTCTTT. Translated: CASSRSTEAFF.

V usage is TRBV18 and J usage is TRBJ2-3, with D unclear. This CDR3 region has 14 residues. The V gene's germline CDR1 is KGHSH and CDR2 LQKENI. V shed 8 bases and J shed 0 bases, with 12 bases lying between them. The CDR3: CASRPRHSTDTQYF. The CDR3 DNA reads as TGTGCCAGCCGTCCCCGACACAGCACAGATACGCAGTATTTT.

This clone was picked up one time. V is TRBV5-4 and J is TRBJ2-3; D might be TRBD2 (5 bases). There are 15 residues in the CDR3. CDR1 and CDR2 (germline): SGHNT, YYREEE (reference sequence). The V and J ends lost 1 base and 4 bases respectively, with 13 bases between them. The CDR3 reads CASSLWLGGPDTQYF. The CDR3 DNA sequence: TGTGCCAGCAGCTTGTGGTTAGGAGGCCCAGATACGCAGTATTTT.

CDR3: CASSYSRGGALSPLHF. The DNA of the CDR3 is TGTGCCAGCAGTTACTCGAGGGGAGGGGCATTGTCACCCCTCCACTTT. The V gene is TRBV6-2 or TRBV6-3, the J gene TRBJ1-6; D perhaps matches TRBD1 (5 bases). This CDR3 comprises 16 residues. Trimming removed 0 bases at V and 10 bases at J, with 16 bases between. Germline lookup yields CDR1 MNHEY and CDR2 SVGEGT.

The chain recombines TRBV27 with TRBJ1-1; 9 nucleotides align to TRBD1. Germline-derived CDR1 and CDR2 are MNHEY and SMNVEV (reference sequence). This CDR3 has 13 residues. After removal of 6 bases from V and 3 bases from J, the junction contained 2 bases not matched to a gene. CDR3 nucleotides: TGTGCCAGCAGACGACAGGGGGACACTGAAGCTTTCTTT. Translating gives CASRRQGDTEAFF.

The chain links TRBV19 to TRBJ2-2; 9 nucleotides match TRBD1. The CDR3 has 17 amino acids. Germline CDR1 and CDR2: LNHDA and SQIVND (reference sequence). J gave up 2 bases and V 4 bases, and 8 bases lay outside the gene matches. CDR3 amino acids: CASSREDRGLNTGELFF. Written as DNA, the CDR3 is TGTGCCAGTAGTAGAGAGGACAGGGGCCTAAACACCGGGGAGCTGTTTTTT. The full variable domain, its missing parts supplied by reference TRBV19 and TRBJ2-2, is DGGITQSPKYLFRKEGQNVTLSCEQNLNHDAMYWYRQDPGQGLRLIYYSQIVNDFQKGDIAEGYSVSREKKESFPLTVTSAQKNPTAFYLCASSREDRGLNTGELFFGEGSRLTVL.

This chain links TRBV6-5 with TRBJ1-1; 11 nucleotides agree with TRBD1. Germline assignment: CDR1 MNHEY and CDR2 SVGAGI. The junction had 5 bases not matched to a gene; V was cut back by 7 bases and J by 1 base. The CDR3 is made up of 15 amino acids. The CDR3 loop is CASKEGQGGNTEAFF. The CDR3 DNA sequence: TGTGCCAGCAAGGAGGGACAGGGGGGGAACACTGAAGCTTTCTTT.

The rearrangement links TRBV28 to TRBJ2-2; possibly TRBD1 for D (6 bases). Trimming stripped 10 bases from V and 1 base from J, with 16 bases between. This CDR3 contains 15 residues. Germline CDR1 MDHEN, CDR2 SYDVKM. The CDR3 sequence is CATYLTGLNTGELFF. The CDR3 nucleotides are TGTGCCACCTACCTGACAGGACTGAACACCGGGGAGCTGTTTTTT.

The chain has TRBV11-2 and TRBJ2-2, with D unclear. The CDR3 extends over 14 amino acids. The V gene's germline CDR1 is SGHAT and CDR2 FQNNGV. V was pared by 5 bases and J by 1 base, with 8 bases between. CDR3 nucleotides: TGTGCCAGCAGCCTAAGACAGAACACCGGGGAGCTGTTTTTT. Translated, it gives CASSLRQNTGELFF.

The rearrangement uses TRBV4-3 and TRBJ1-4; D perhaps matches TRBD1 (6 bases). Germline V gene lookup returns CDR1 LGHNA and CDR2 YSLEER. CDR3 length equals 14 residues. V was shortened by 3 bases and J by 5 bases, with 10 bases between the two germline ends. The CDR3 is CASSQGHENEKLFF. CDR3 nucleotides: TGCGCCAGCAGCCAGGGACACGAAAATGAAAAACTGTTTTTT.

The CDR3 DNA is TGTGCCAGGACAAAAAGGGGCAGGGGGCTTACTGAAGCTTTCTTT. This encodes CARTKRGRGLTEAFF. The rearrangement joins TRBV2 to TRBJ1-1; 8 bases map to TRBD1. This CDR3 is 15 amino acids long. From germline, CDR1 is SNHLY and CDR2 FYNNEI. V trimming: 9 bases; J trimming: 5 bases; junction bases outside the gene matches: 14.

The gene calls are TRBV7-2 and TRBJ1-1; tentatively, D is TRBD1 (6 bases). The CDR3 is made up of 18 amino acids. Trimming removed 5 bases from V and 0 bases from J, with 22 bases in between. CDR1 SGHTA and CDR2 FQGNSA come from the germline V gene. In DNA, the CDR3 is TGTGCCAGCAGCCCGAGGGGGATGGCAGGGCCTTTGAACACTGAAGCTTTCTTT. It encodes CASSPRGMAGPLNTEAFF.

This chain joins TRBV5-1 and TRBJ2-2; 10 bases align to TRBD2. The trim removed 2 bases at V and 6 bases at J, leaving 7 bases unmatched. Per the germline V gene, CDR1 is SGHRS and CDR2 is YFSETQ. There are 16 residues in the CDR3. The CDR3 DNA is TGCGCCAGCAGCTTCGGTGATAGCGGGGGGCCCGGGGAGCTGTTTTTT. Its protein product is CASSFGDSGGPGELFF.

This chain links TRBV7-9 with TRBJ1-6; 8 bases align to TRBD1. Germline V gives CDR1 SEHNR, CDR2 FQNEAQ (reference sequence). The CDR3 sequence is 17 residues long. The V segment lost 5 bases and the J segment 10 bases; nucleotides outside the gene matches: 16. The CDR3 DNA follows: TGTGCCAGCAGCCCCCCTCGACAGGGGATCTCTCGCTCACCCCTCCACTTT. Translation: CASSPPRQGISRSPLHF.

The chain links TRBV7-2 to TRBJ1-4; the D gene is possibly TRBD1 (6 bases). This CDR3 comprises 15 residues. Germline V gene data show CDR1 as SGHTA and CDR2 as FQGNSA. V lost 3 bases, J lost 3 bases, and 11 bases lay in between. This CDR3 is CASSFVSGANEKLFF. For the CDR3, the DNA is TGTGCCAGCAGCTTCGTGTCAGGGGCTAATGAAAAACTGTTTTTT.

The genes are TRBV28 and TRBJ1-3; TRBD1 matches 7 bases. This CDR3 has 16 residues. V dropped 5 bases and J dropped 1; count of bases not matched to a gene: 8. From germline, CDR1 is MDHEN and CDR2 SYDVKM. The CDR3 sequence is CASSRDRSFSGNTIYF. The CDR3 coding sequence is TGTGCCAGCAGTCGGGACAGATCCTTTTCTGGAAACACCATATATTTT.

The rearrangement links TRBV18 to TRBJ2-1; the match to TRBD2 covers 7 bases. The length of the CDR3 is 17 residues. V trimming: 0 bases; J trimming: 2 bases; junction bases outside the gene matches: 7. Germline CDR1 is KGHSH and CDR2 is LQKENI. The CDR3 DNA reads as TGTGCCAGCTCACCACCGTCCGGGGGGTCCGCCTACAATGAGCAGTTCTTC. Protein sequence: CASSPPSGGSAYNEQFF.

CDR3 in amino acids: CASSLRRRVYSPLHF. CDR3 in DNA: TGTGCCAGCAGTTTAAGGCGGAGGGTTTATTCACCCCTCCACTTT. This chain connects TRBV28 to TRBJ1-6, with unresolved D. This CDR3 spans 15 amino acids. The germline V gene encodes CDR1 MDHEN and CDR2 SYDVKM. Trimming stripped 2 bases from V and 8 bases from J, with 13 bases between.

This CDR3 reads CASSRRGREIPAFF. For the CDR3, the DNA is TGTGCCAGCAGCCGCAGGGGGCGAGAAATCCCGGCTTTCTTT. V and J are TRBV14 and TRBJ1-1; 8 bases fit TRBD1. The V gene's germline CDR1 is SGHDN and CDR2 FVKESK. Unmatched junction bases numbered 12, after V lost 4 bases and J lost 11 bases. The CDR3 consists of 14 residues.